A single sample gave rise to the 17 T cell receptor beta chains below, sequenced in a study of response to subunit inactivated influenza vaccine. TCRdb reanalysed the RT-PCR reads using MiXCR and keeps one entry per CDR3 protein. The sample consists of over 150,000 distinct CDR3 sequences, around a tenth of them appearing once. Sequenced here: non-naive T cells sorted from PBMCs, sampled on the day of vaccination. The receptors derive from a man between 45 and 60 years old who received an inactivated influenza vaccine.

The chain has TRBV5-1 and TRBJ2-1; D unclear. V shed 0 bases and J shed 2 bases, with 9 bases lying between them. Germline V lookup: CDR1 SGHRS, CDR2 YFSETQ. This CDR3 contains 15 residues. The CDR3 reads CASSLAGSPYNEQFF. In DNA form, the CDR3 reads TGCGCCAGCAGCTTGGCCGGTTCCCCCTACAATGAGCAGTTCTTC. Based on the CDR3 plus reference TRBV5-1 and TRBJ2-1, the full variable domain is KAGVTQTPRYLIKTRGQQVTLSCSPISGHRSVSWYQQTPGQGLQFLFEYFSETQRNKGNFPGRFSGRQFSNSRSEMNVSTLELGDSALYLCASSLAGSPYNEQFFGPGTRLTVL.

The chain couples TRBV7-8 to TRBJ1-5, with TRBD1 as a possible D gene (5 bases). Germline V gives CDR1 SGHVS, CDR2 FQNEAQ. This CDR3 spans 16 amino acids. The V and J ends lost 1 base and 0 bases respectively, with 10 bases between them. The CDR3 sequence: CASSLETVYSNQPQHF. As DNA, the CDR3 is TGTGCCAGCAGCTTAGAGACAGTGTATAGCAATCAGCCCCAGCATTTT. Looking up the rest from reference TRBV7-8 and TRBJ1-5 gives the full variable domain: GAGVSQSPRYKVAKRGQDVALRCDPISGHVSLFWYQQALGQGPEFLTYFQNEAQLDKSGLPSDRFFAERPEGSVSTLKIQRTQQEDSAVYLCASSLETVYSNQPQHFGDGTRLSIL.

There are a few counts of this clonotype. The rearrangement uses TRBV4-2 and TRBJ2-7; TRBD2 is a possible D gene (6 bases). The CDR3 covers 15 residues. V was cut by 1 base and J by 5 bases, with 15 bases left in between. Per germline, CDR1 LGHNA and CDR2 YNFKEQ. Here the CDR3 DNA reads TGTGCCAGCAGCCAAGTTCTCCGGGGGTTGAACGAGCAGTACTTC. It specifies CASSQVLRGLNEQYF.

This clonotype was counted ten times or more. The genes are TRBV12-3 or TRBV12-4 and TRBJ2-1; 12 bases fit TRBD2. CDR3 length: 15 amino acids. The J segment lost 3 bases and the V segment lost 6 bases, leaving 3 bases of the junction unmatched. Here the CDR3 reads CASSPLAGGYNEQFF. DNA for the CDR3: TGTGCCAGCAGCCCACTAGCGGGGGGCTACAATGAGCAGTTCTTC.

This clonotype was seen a few times. DNA of the CDR3: TGTGCCACCAGCTTTCTAGACCGCACAGATACGCAGTATTTT. Protein product: CATSFLDRTDTQYF. The chain couples TRBV15 to TRBJ2-3, with D hard to call. CDR1 and CDR2 (germline): LNHNV, YYDKDF (reference sequence). The CDR3 is made up of 14 amino acids. The V gene lost 5 bases and the J gene lost 1 base, with 10 bases spanning the gap.

This clonotype was observed at least ten times. The rearrangement uses TRBV11-2 and TRBJ2-2; D is uncertain. Germline lookup yields CDR1 SGHAT and CDR2 FQNNGV. With 1 base removed from V and 4 bases from J, the gap between germline ends came to 7 bases. CDR3 length equals 14 residues. In nucleotides, the CDR3 is TGTGCCAGCAGCTTAGGTTTGGGCACCGGGGAGCTGTTTTTT. As protein: CASSLGLGTGELFF.

This clonotype occurred many times. The gene calls are TRBV6-2 or TRBV6-3 and TRBJ2-3, with a possible D match to TRBD1 (5 bases). From germline, CDR1 is MNHEY and CDR2 SVGEGT. V was clipped by 2 bases and J by 2 bases, with 11 bases between them. CDR3 length equals 15 residues. The CDR3 bases are TGTGCCAGCAGTTACCCCGACAGCCACACAGATACGCAGTATTTT. It yields the protein CASSYPDSHTDTQYF.

V gene TRBV14 combines with J gene TRBJ2-2; no definite D call. The CDR3 length is 13 residues. Germline CDR1 is SGHDN and CDR2 is FVKESK. Between the trimmed V and J ends, which lost 0 bases and 6 bases, there was a span of 5 bases. Written as DNA, the CDR3 is TGTGCCAGCAGCCAAGACAGGTCCGGGGAGCTGTTTTTT. Protein: CASSQDRSGELFF. The variable domain in full, with the rest retrieved from reference TRBV14 and TRBJ2-2, is EAGVTQFPSHSVIEKGQTVTLRCDPISGHDNLYWYRRVMGKEIKFLLHFVKESKQDESGMPNNRFLAERTGGTYSTLKVQPAELEDSGVYFCASSQDRSGELFFGEGSRLTVL.

This clonotype was seen only a few times. V usage is TRBV11-2 and J usage is TRBJ2-5, with D possibly matching TRBD1 (6 bases). Trimming removed 4 bases from V and 2 bases from J, with 20 bases in between. The germline CDR1 and CDR2 sequences are SGHAT and FQNNGV. The CDR3 length is 17 residues. The CDR3: CASSSQGWGRQQETQYF. The CDR3 DNA follows: TGTGCCAGCAGCTCGCAGGGGTGGGGCCGACAACAAGAGACCCAGTACTTC. The whole variable domain, remainder taken from reference TRBV11-2 and TRBJ2-5, is EAGVAQSPRYKIIEKRQSVAFWCNPISGHATLYWYQQILGQGPKLLIQFQNNGVVDDSQLPKDRFSAERLKGVDSTLKIQPAKLEDSAVYLCASSSQGWGRQQETQYFGPGTRLLVL.

The sample holds a few counts of this clonotype. The V and J genes are TRBV28 and TRBJ1-5; no reliable D call. Trimming shortened V by 6 bases and J by 7 bases, and 16 bases separated the two germline ends. The CDR3 consists of 14 residues. In germline, CDR1 is MDHEN, CDR2 SYDVKM. CDR3 nucleotide sequence: TGTGCCAGCAGCCGCCTCCAACTTGGACAGCCCCAGCATTTT. Protein product: CASSRLQLGQPQHF.

The DNA of the CDR3 is TGCGCCAGCAGCTTGAGGACAGGGGCCACTGAAGCTTTCTTT. Residues: CASSLRTGATEAFF. V gene TRBV5-1 combines with J gene TRBJ1-1; TRBD1 matches 9 bases. V was clipped by 1 base and J by 4 bases; unmatched bases: 2. Germline V gene data show CDR1 as SGHRS and CDR2 as YFSETQ. The CDR3 loop spans 14 amino acids.

This clonotype was picked up many times. J is TRBJ2-5 and V is TRBV29-1, with a tentative D call TRBD1 (7 bases). Trimming pared 5 bases from V and 1 base from J, leaving 20 bases between. The CDR3 runs 16 residues. Germline V gene data show CDR1 as SQVTM and CDR2 as ANQGSEA. This CDR3 reads CSVSGSGGSLQETQYF. CDR3 nucleotide sequence: TGCAGCGTTTCAGGATCAGGGGGGTCCCTCCAAGAGACCCAGTACTTC.

The chain employs TRBV4-2 and TRBJ2-2; possibly TRBD2 for D (6 bases). The CDR3 has 16 residues. From germline, CDR1 is LGHNA and CDR2 YNFKEQ. V lost 0 bases, J lost 5 bases, and 13 bases lay in between. The CDR3 spells CASSQDAGSSTGELFF. In DNA, the CDR3 is TGTGCCAGCAGCCAAGATGCCGGGAGTAGTACCGGGGAGCTGTTTTTT.

This clonotype was seen a few times. This chain uses TRBV5-6 with TRBJ2-3; D is unclear. Germline CDR1 and CDR2: SGHDT and YYEEEE. The CDR3 runs 17 residues. V lost 4 bases and J lost 2, with 20 bases in between. CDR3: CASSRIEDAEITDTQYF. In DNA, the CDR3 is TGTGCCAGCAGCCGAATCGAGGACGCCGAGATCACAGATACGCAGTATTTT.

This clonotype was seen more than once but under ten times. The chain employs TRBV11-3 and TRBJ2-3, with a possible D match to TRBD2 (5 bases). This CDR3 has 13 residues. Germline-derived CDR1 and CDR2 are SGHNT and YENEEA. V shed 6 bases and J shed 9 bases, with 16 bases lying between them. In nucleotides, the CDR3 is TGTGCCAGCAGTCTCTTCCTCGGGGAAACGCAGTATTTT. This encodes CASSLFLGETQYF.

The rearrangement links TRBV28 to TRBJ2-1; D remains unclear. CDR1 is MDHEN, CDR2 SYDVKM, per germline. This CDR3 is built from 14 residues. The V gene lost 6 bases and the J gene lost 6 bases, with 15 bases spanning the gap. The CDR3 nucleotides read TGTGCCAGCAGCCCCCCGCTTCACTGCAATGAGCAGTTCTTC. Translating it yields CASSPPLHCNEQFF.

This clonotype appeared a few times. The chain combines TRBV6-5 with TRBJ2-5; the D gene could be TRBD1 or TRBD2 (7 bases each). V lost 0 bases and J lost 5, with 13 bases in between. CDR3 size: 15 residues. Germline CDR1 is MNHEY and CDR2 is SVGAGI. CDR3 in DNA: TGTGCCAGCAGTTACTCCCGACAGGGAGGGGAGACCCAGTACTTC. Its protein is CASSYSRQGGETQYF.